Following are 20 T cell receptor beta chains from one sample sequenced in a study of beta chain features in type 1 diabetes. Of the isolated RNA, all was reverse transcribed, and so the sequenced material was expressed TCRB transcripts. The method was immunoSEQ multiplex PCR; TCRdb's version includes in-frame clones alone and lacks a portion of them. Among hundreds of thousands of clones, 15% to 20% were seen once, and the ten largest hold around 0.02%. The sample consisted of naive CD4+ T cells from blood. These receptors all stem from a woman between 18 and 29 years old in good health.

This clone showed up just a few times. The genes are TRBV28 and TRBJ2-5; 10 nucleotides match TRBD2. In germline, CDR1 is MDHEN, CDR2 SYDVKM. There are 14 residues in the CDR3. V lost 6 bases, J lost 13 bases, and 14 bases stayed unmatched. The CDR3 coding sequence is TGTGCCAGCAGGGCCCCAGGGGCTAGCGGGAGACCGTACTTC. It codes for CASRAPGASGRPYF.

This clone has just a few counts. The chain carries TRBV2 and TRBJ2-5; perhaps TRBD1 as D (5 bases). CDR3 length: 17 residues. V lost 1 base and J 1 base, leaving 16 bases between the germline ends. Per the germline V gene, CDR1 is SNHLY and CDR2 is FYNNEI. The CDR3 loop is CASSEGVGVITQETQYF. CDR3 coding DNA: TGTGCCAGCAGTGAAGGCGTAGGGGTAATTACCCAAGAGACCCAGTACTTC.

The chain carries TRBV7-2 and TRBJ2-2, with D uncertain. Trimming shortened V by 5 bases and J by 9 bases, and 7 bases separated the two germline ends. This CDR3 has 11 amino acids. The germline V gene has CDR1 SGHTA and CDR2 FQGNSA. This CDR3 reads CASSLQRELFF. The CDR3 DNA reads as TGTGCCAGCAGCCTTCAACGGGAGCTGTTTTTT.

This clone was counted between two and nine times. The V gene is TRBV7-9, the J gene TRBJ2-7, with TRBD1 matching over 10 bases. This CDR3 is 14 amino acids long. The junction had 5 bases not matched to a gene; V was cut back by 5 bases and J by 4 bases. From germline, CDR1 is SEHNR and CDR2 FQNEAQ (reference sequence). CDR3 bases: TGTGCCAGCAGCAAAGGACAGGGGGTTTACGAGCAGTACTTC. As protein: CASSKGQGVYEQYF. The full variable domain, its missing parts supplied by reference TRBV7-9 and TRBJ2-7, is DTGVSQNPRHKITKRGQNVTFRCDPISEHNRLYWYRQTLGQGPEFLTYFQNEAQLEKSRLLSDRFSAERPKGSFSTLEIQRTEQGDSAMYLCASSKGQGVYEQYFGPGTRLTVT.

The sample holds a few counts of this clone. The rearrangement links TRBV7-2 to TRBJ2-1; 8 positions agree with TRBD1. CDR3 length: 19 amino acids. Unmatched junction bases numbered 15, after V lost 1 base and J lost 4 bases. Germline V CDR1 and CDR2: SGHTA, FQGNSA. CDR3 coding DNA: TGTGCCAGCAGCTTAGAGCTGGAACCCGGGACAGGACGTTACAATGAGCAGTTCTTC. It yields the protein CASSLELEPGTGRYNEQFF.

This clone has more than one count but fewer than ten. The chain carries TRBV5-4 and TRBJ2-7, with no clear D. The CDR3 contains 15 residues. Germline assignment: CDR1 SGHNT and CDR2 YYREEE (reference sequence). The V end lost 4 bases, the J end lost 3 bases, and 17 bases lay between the germline ends. The CDR3 sequence: CASSRKGGPLYEQYF. The CDR3 nucleotides read TGTGCCAGCAGCCGAAAGGGTGGCCCACTCTACGAGCAGTACTTC.

The rearrangement joins TRBV5-6 to TRBJ2-5; D might be TRBD1 (6 bases). CDR1 is SGHDT, CDR2 YYEEEE, per germline. The CDR3 has 14 amino acids. Trimming removed 1 base at V and 3 bases at J, with 10 bases between. The chain's CDR3 is CASSLLQGKETQYF. CDR3 nucleotides: TGTGCCAGCAGCTTGTTACAGGGTAAAGAGACCCAGTACTTC.

This rearrangement joins TRBV18 to TRBJ2-4; D ambiguous. Trimming left V 5 bases short and J 9 bases short, with 11 bases between. The CDR3 covers 12 residues. Germline V gene data show CDR1 as KGHSH and CDR2 as LQKENI. The CDR3 nucleotides are TGTGCCAGCTCAGACCTAGGTACCATTCAGTACTTC. This gives the protein CASSDLGTIQYF. The variable domain in full, with the rest retrieved from reference TRBV18 and TRBJ2-4, is NAGVMQNPRHLVRRRGQEARLRCSPMKGHSHVYWYRQLPEEGLKFMVYLQKENIIDESGMPKERFSAEFPKEGPSILRIQQVVRGDSAAYFCASSDLGTIQYFGAGTRLSVL.

The rearrangement joins TRBV7-9 to TRBJ2-5; the match to TRBD1 covers 9 bases. Germline V gene sequence: CDR1 SEHNR, CDR2 FQNEAQ (reference sequence). The V and J ends lost 3 bases and 5 bases, in that order; junction bases with no gene match: 7. The CDR3 runs 15 residues. The DNA of the CDR3 is TGTGCCAGCAGCTTCCCGGGACAGGGAGTGGAGACCCAGTACTTC. It specifies CASSFPGQGVETQYF.

This clone was seen more than once but under ten times. The chain joins TRBV7-2 to TRBJ2-1; the match to TRBD2 covers 9 bases. Trimming cost V 2 bases and J 1 base; bases outside gene matches: 3. This CDR3 has 16 amino acids. The V gene's germline CDR1 is SGHTA and CDR2 FQGNSA. The CDR3 DNA is TGTGCCAGCAGCTTACTAGCGGGAAAGTCCTACAATGAGCAGTTCTTC. Translating gives CASSLLAGKSYNEQFF.

This clone was recorded a few times. The chain links TRBV2 to TRBJ1-5; possibly TRBD1 for D (6 bases). Trimming shortened V by 5 bases and J by 5 bases, and 16 bases separated the two germline ends. CDR1 and CDR2 from the germline V gene are SNHLY and FYNNEI. This CDR3 spans 15 amino acids. Here the CDR3 DNA reads TGTGCCAGCAGTAGGCAGGGGCAGCCCGATCAGCCCCAGCATTTT. It translates to CASSRQGQPDQPQHF.

This clone was seen only a few times. The chain has TRBV4-2 and TRBJ2-7, with TRBD1 matching 8 bases. This CDR3 is built from 16 residues. Looked up from germline, CDR1 is LGHNA and CDR2 is YNFKEQ. The junction had 7 bases not matched to a gene; V was cut back by 0 bases and J by 3 bases. CDR3 residues: CASSQDGGQGIYEQYF. The CDR3 DNA sequence: TGTGCCAGCAGCCAAGACGGTGGACAGGGAATCTACGAGCAGTACTTC.

The rearrangement joins TRBV7-2 to TRBJ2-5, with 9 bases lining up with TRBD2. Trimming removed 5 bases from V and 9 bases from J; junction bases left unmatched: 19. The CDR3 is 17 amino acids. Looked up from germline, CDR1 is SGHTA and CDR2 is FQGNSA. For the CDR3, the DNA is TGTGCCAGCAGCGCCCTCCGACTAGCGGAAGACGGGGGGGCCCAGTACTTC. Amino acids: CASSALRLAEDGGAQYF.

In this sample, this clone turned up a few times. The same CDR3 arises from other DNA sequences in this sample as well. This chain connects TRBV14 to TRBJ1-1; D is uncertain. CDR3 length: 13 residues. Per the germline V gene, CDR1 is SGHDN and CDR2 is FVKESK. Trimming removed 1 base from V and 0 bases from J, with 3 bases in between. CDR3 bases: TGTGCCAGCAGCCAAGGTATGAACACTGAAGCTTTCTTT. It translates to CASSQGMNTEAFF.

This clone has more than one count but fewer than ten. At one end the junction does not follow the germline gene, possibly because of a read error. The chain is built from TRBV5-6 and TRBJ2-2; 9 bases line up with TRBD1. Germline V lookup: CDR1 SGHDT, CDR2 YYEEEE. This CDR3 has 15 residues. DNA for the CDR3: TGTGCCAGCAGTTTGGTTGACAGGGGGTACGGGGAGCTGTTTTTT. It is translated as CASSLVDRGYGELFF.

The chain is built from TRBV15 and TRBJ2-1, with a weak D call TRBD2 (6 bases). Trimming removed 4 bases from V and 2 bases from J, with 18 bases in between. The CDR3 loop spans 17 amino acids. CDR1 LNHNV and CDR2 YYDKDF come from the germline V gene (reference sequence). DNA for the CDR3: TGTGCCACCAGCAACTCGGAGGGCACGTACACCTACAATGAGCAGTTCTTC. Translated, it gives CATSNSEGTYTYNEQFF.

This clone was observed a handful of times. The CDR3 sequence: CASSLGTRGSEQYF. In DNA form, the CDR3 reads TGTGCCAGCAGCTTAGGGACTAGGGGGAGCGAGCAGTACTTC. The V gene is TRBV7-2, the J gene TRBJ2-7; possibly TRBD2 for D (7 bases). Trimming removed 1 base at V and 6 bases at J, with 13 bases between. The germline V gene has CDR1 SGHTA and CDR2 FQGNSA. The CDR3 has 14 residues.

This clone was seen more than once but under ten times. V is TRBV2 and J is TRBJ2-4; 8 bases match TRBD1. V was pared by 4 bases and J by 7 bases, with 12 bases of the junction left unmatched. The CDR3 length is 16 residues. Germline V gene data show CDR1 as SNHLY and CDR2 as FYNNEI. CDR3 region: CASSVQGAYVGNIQYF. The CDR3 DNA follows: TGTGCCAGCAGTGTGCAGGGGGCATATGTAGGTAACATTCAGTACTTC.

This clone was seen only a few times. V usage is TRBV28 and J usage is TRBJ2-1; no clear D. CDR1 and CDR2 from the germline V gene are MDHEN and SYDVKM. The CDR3 has 14 residues. The ends were cut back, 8 bases at V and 0 bases at J, with 11 bases in the middle. The CDR3 sequence: CASGPSPSYNEQFF. CDR3 in DNA: TGTGCCAGCGGGCCCAGCCCCTCCTACAATGAGCAGTTCTTC. The whole variable domain, remainder taken from reference TRBV28 and TRBJ2-1, is DVKVTQSSRYLVKRTGEKVFLECVQDMDHENMFWYRQDPGLGLRLIYFSYDVKMKEKGDIPEGYSVSREKKERFSLILESASTNQTSMYLCASGPSPSYNEQFFGPGTRLTVL.

The rearrangement links TRBV4-3 to TRBJ2-5; perhaps TRBD1 as D (6 bases). Trimming shortened V by 0 bases and J by 5 bases, and 13 bases separated the two germline ends. In germline, CDR1 is LGHNA, CDR2 YSLEER. CDR3 length: 15 amino acids. CDR3 bases: TGCGCCAGCAGCCAAGATCGAGGGCAGGGGGAGACCCAGTACTTC. It specifies CASSQDRGQGETQYF.